The 5 T cell receptor beta chains in this list originate from one sample, sequenced in a study of blood T cell repertoires in COVID-19. Profiling relied on immunoSEQ multiplex PCR, and the TCRdb table lists in-frame clones only, not all of them. The table has about 150,000 clones, roughly 84% seen once. The sample taken for sequencing was peripheral blood. All receptors come from a woman in her 50s in a cohort sampled during active or convalescent COVID-19.

V is TRBV9 and J is TRBJ1-3, with 7 bases lining up with TRBD1. In germline, CDR1 is SGDLS, CDR2 YYNGEE. Losses at the gene ends were 7 bases for V and 4 bases for J; bases not matched to a gene: 14. The CDR3 sequence is 16 residues long. The CDR3 is CASGGFPGQSGNTIYF. CDR3 in DNA: TGTGCCAGCGGAGGGTTCCCGGGACAGTCCGGAAACACCATATATTTT. Together with reference TRBV9 and TRBJ1-3, the CDR3 gives the full variable domain: DSGVTQTPKHLITATGQRVTLRCSPRSGDLSVYWYQQSLDQGLQFLIQYYNGEERAKGNILERFSAQQFPDLHSELNLSSLELGDSALYFCASGGFPGQSGNTIYFGEGSWLTVV.

The chain combines TRBV14 with TRBJ1-4; D possibly corresponds to TRBD1 (5 bases). V was pared by 4 bases and J by 10 bases, with 10 bases between. Germline values: CDR1 SGHDN, CDR2 FVKESK. This CDR3 is built from 12 residues. CDR3 region: CASSPTVGKLFF. The CDR3 coding sequence is TGTGCCAGCAGCCCGACAGTCGGAAAACTGTTTTTT.

CDR3 nucleotides: TGTGCCAGCAGACGAGCAGGGACAGAATTACAGCCCCAGCATTTT. Residues: CASRRAGTELQPQHF. The chain carries TRBV6-5 and TRBJ1-5, with TRBD1 matching over 7 bases. Trimming removed 6 bases from V and 7 bases from J; junction bases left unmatched: 12. The CDR3 length is 15 residues. The germline gives CDR1 MNHEY, CDR2 SVGAGI.

The count of this clone is one. The chain employs TRBV28 and TRBJ2-7; perhaps TRBD2 as D (6 bases). Germline V lookup: CDR1 MDHEN, CDR2 SYDVKM. CDR3 length equals 13 residues. V lost 6 bases to trimming and J lost 6 bases, with 15 bases between them. Here the CDR3 reads CASSDPGLSEQYF. The DNA of the CDR3 is TGTGCCAGCAGCGACCCGGGACTGAGCGAGCAGTACTTC. Combining the CDR3 with reference TRBV28 and TRBJ2-7 gives the whole variable domain DVKVTQSSRYLVKRTGEKVFLECVQDMDHENMFWYRQDPGLGLRLIYFSYDVKMKEKGDIPEGYSVSREKKERFSLILESASTNQTSMYLCASSDPGLSEQYFGPGTRLTVT.

The chain has TRBV15 and TRBJ2-3; weak D call: TRBD2 (5 bases). CDR1 and CDR2 from the germline V gene are LNHNV and YYDKDF (reference sequence). The CDR3 is 15 amino acids. Trimming removed 1 base at V and 0 bases at J, with 8 bases between. The CDR3 DNA follows: TGTGCCACCAGCAGAGGGGAGAAGAGCACAGATACGCAGTATTTT. It yields the protein CATSRGEKSTDTQYF.